This T cell receptor beta chain was sequenced in a study of response to subunit inactivated influenza vaccine. The CDR3 length is 12 residues. The germline V gene has CDR1 SEHNR and CDR2 FQNEAQ (reference sequence). V was shortened by 6 bases and J by 5 bases, with 10 bases between the two germline ends. MiXCR was run by TCRdb on the RT-PCR reads, yielding one entry per CDR3 protein. The data show hundreds of thousands of distinct CDR3 sequences, about 11% seen once. This clonotype came up a few times. The data also belong to a second study, concerning T cells expressing NK-cell markers. From that report: Libraries used 5'RACE template switching adding universal primer site and UMIs. Beta-chain profiling covered CD3+CD56+NKG2C+, CD3+CD56+NKG2C- and CD3+CD56-NKG2C+ sorted subsets. Roughly 6 of the donors carried dominant NKG2C+ clonotypes that took up roughly 1.0-7.0% of their CD8+ T cells. A few donors' CD3+CD56-NKG2C+ cells were dominated by the same clonotypes. HCMV specificity of the expanded NKG2C+ T cell clones stayed unclear.

This clonotype was sampled from a man aged 50 or older who received an inactivated influenza vaccine. This specimen consisted of PBMCs from blood, obtained on the day of vaccination. The chain recombines TRBV7-9 with TRBJ2-5; D remains ambiguous. CDR3 coding DNA: TGTGCCAGCAGACAGTTGGCGGAGACCCAGTACTTC. Translating it yields CASRQLAETQYF.